What follows are 13 T cell receptor beta chains derived from one specimen sequenced in a study of blood T cell repertoires in COVID-19. Profiled with immunoSEQ multiplex PCR; TCRdb holds only in-frame clones, not every one. The table includes a few hundred thousand clones, around 80% detected once. Input material: PBMCs or T cells enriched from blood (not recorded which). The source is a man aged 25 to 45 with acute COVID-19.

This clone was seen more than once but under ten times. The V call is TRBV2, the J call TRBJ1-3; D is unresolved. The CDR3 totals 11 residues. Germline CDR1 SNHLY, CDR2 FYNNEI. Between the trimmed V and J ends, which lost 11 bases and 4 bases, there was a span of 9 bases. The CDR3 DNA sequence: TGTGCCTGCGGACTGGGAAACACCATATATTTT. It codes for CACGLGNTIYF.

CDR3 region: CASSIQGQLTGNTIYF. The CDR3 DNA reads TGTGCCAGCAGCATACAGGGACAGCTAACTGGAAACACCATATATTTT. V is TRBV7-2 and J is TRBJ1-3, with 7 bases lining up with TRBD1. Germline CDR1 is SGHTA and CDR2 is FQGNSA. Losses at the gene ends were 5 bases for V and 2 bases for J; bases not matched to a gene: 9. This CDR3 contains 16 residues. Looking up the rest from reference TRBV7-2 and TRBJ1-3 gives the full variable domain: GAGVSQSPSNKVTEKGKDVELRCDPISGHTALYWYRQSLGQGLEFLIYFQGNSAPDKSGLPSDRFSAERTGGSVSTLTIQRTQQEDSAVYLCASSIQGQLTGNTIYFGEGSWLTVV.

This chain connects TRBV28 to TRBJ1-3; possible D gene TRBD1, 6 bases. This CDR3 region has 16 residues. Germline assignment: CDR1 MDHEN and CDR2 SYDVKM. V gave up 3 bases and J gave up 1 base, with 13 bases separating them. The CDR3 spells CASSFDRRRSGNTIYF. The CDR3 DNA reads TGTGCCAGCAGTTTCGACAGGCGTAGATCTGGAAACACCATATATTTT.

This rearrangement joins TRBV9 to TRBJ1-1, with D uncertain. The CDR3 is 14 amino acids. The V gene's germline CDR1 is SGDLS and CDR2 YYNGEE. The V and J ends lost 0 bases and 8 bases respectively, with 14 bases between them. The CDR3 sequence: CASSVEIVTTEAFF. The DNA for the CDR3 is TGTGCCAGCAGCGTAGAAATTGTGACGACAGAAGCTTTCTTT.

This clone was picked up a small number of times. This rearrangement joins TRBV4-1 to TRBJ2-2; the match to TRBD1 covers 8 bases. The CDR3 sequence is 15 residues long. Germline CDR1 MGHRA, CDR2 YSYEKL. V dropped 0 bases and J dropped 11; count of bases not matched to a gene: 8. CDR3 coding DNA: TGCGCCAGCAGCCAAGATCAGGGGGCTAGAGGAGAGCTGTTTTTT. Protein: CASSQDQGARGELFF.

This clone came up once. V and J are TRBV7-2 and TRBJ1-2; 7 bases fit TRBD1. CDR3 length: 15 amino acids. Germline values: CDR1 SGHTA, CDR2 FQGNSA. The junction had 8 bases not matched to a gene; V was cut back by 4 bases and J by 3 bases. The CDR3 DNA sequence: TGTGCCAGCAGCTCACTACAGGGGAGGTACTATGGCTACACCTTC. Amino acid sequence: CASSSLQGRYYGYTF.

The J gene is TRBJ1-2, the V gene TRBV2, with a possible D match to TRBD1 (6 bases). The germline gives CDR1 SNHLY, CDR2 FYNNEI. The CDR3 runs to 14 residues. V shed 6 bases and J shed 5 bases, with 16 bases lying between them. Here the CDR3 DNA reads TGTGCCAGCAGGGCCGTTGCAGGGGTTTATGGCTACACCTTC. It translates to CASRAVAGVYGYTF.

The sample holds a few counts of this clone. CDR3 loop: CASSPDGETQPQHF. The CDR3 DNA reads TGTGCCAGCAGTCCTGACGGGGAAACGCAGCCCCAGCATTTT. The rearrangement uses TRBV6-4 and TRBJ1-5; D is uncertain. The V end lost 5 bases, the J end lost 7 bases, and 15 bases lay between the germline ends. The CDR3 is made up of 14 amino acids. In germline, CDR1 is MRHNA, CDR2 SNTAGT.

The chain joins TRBV28 to TRBJ1-4; TRBD1 matches at 7 bases. The CDR3 contains 13 residues. J was trimmed by 7 bases and V by 6 bases; bases with no gene match: 5. Germline V lookup: CDR1 MDHEN, CDR2 SYDVKM. The CDR3 DNA reads TGTGCCAGCAGCAACAGGGGCCGTGAAAAACTGTTTTTT. Its protein product is CASSNRGREKLFF.

This clone showed up just a few times. The V call is TRBV11-2, the J call TRBJ1-1, with a possible D match to TRBD1 (5 bases). V was shortened by 5 bases and J by 11 bases, with 12 bases between the two germline ends. There are 11 residues in the CDR3. The germline CDR1 and CDR2 sequences are SGHAT and FQNNGV. This chain's CDR3 is CASSRGQEAFF. Here the CDR3 DNA reads TGTGCCAGCAGCAGGGGTCAGGAGGCTTTCTTT.

The chain recombines TRBV6-2 or TRBV6-3 with TRBJ2-1; TRBD2 matches at 7 bases. CDR1 MNHEY and CDR2 SVGEGT come from the germline V gene. Losses at the gene ends were 0 bases for V and 9 bases for J; bases not matched to a gene: 11. The CDR3 totals 16 residues. The CDR3 DNA sequence: TGTGCCAGCAGTTACTCGGGAGGGGCCGATGGGGGTGAGCAGTTCTTC. Encoded protein: CASSYSGGADGGEQFF.

The chain carries TRBV14 and TRBJ2-3; a possible D gene is TRBD2 (5 bases). The germline CDR1 and CDR2 sequences are SGHDN and FVKESK. The CDR3 contains 12 residues. The V and J ends lost 2 bases and 5 bases respectively, with 5 bases between them. The CDR3 DNA reads as TGTGCCAGCAGCCAAACTAGAGATACGCAGTATTTT. Its translation: CASSQTRDTQYF.

The genes are TRBV6-6 and TRBJ2-5, with 9 positions matching TRBD1. The CDR3 length is 14 residues. After removal of 2 bases from V and 5 bases from J, the junction contained 3 bases not matched to a gene. Germline CDR1 is MNHNY and CDR2 is SVGAGI (reference sequence). DNA for the CDR3: TGTGCCAGCAGTTACGTAGGGACAGGGGAGACCCAGTACTTC. This sequence encodes CASSYVGTGETQYF.